This TCR beta chain derives from a study of CD8+CD57+ T cells in acquired aplastic anemia (dated by TCRdb to 2016 to 2018). For context, the study as a whole: A mean of 3.2 ug of DNA, ranging from roughly 0.19 to 27.4 ug, was extracted from sorted CD4+ and CD8+ cells. An average of approximately 10 million reads for CD4+ cells and 11 million or so reads for CD8+ cells was obtained from healthy donor samples.

In the study, sorted CD4+ and CD8+ blood T cells from patients with severe aplastic anemia and from healthy subjects underwent deep sequencing of TCR repertoires. Ficoll-Paque density gradient centrifugation was used to isolate peripheral blood mononuclear cells. Before DNA extraction, CD4+ and CD8+ T cells were sorted with FACS or magnetic beads. The germline V gene (reference sequence) sets CDR1 to MNHEY and CDR2 to SMNVEV. The CDR3 numbers 14 residues from cysteine through phenylalanine. The DNA shown is the 42-base CDR3, in frame from base 1. V is pruned by 7 bases and J by 2 bases, leaving 4 bases of the junction without a gene match. TCR beta VDJ combination and CDR3 sequence profiling used genomic DNA as the template. An Illumina HiSeq 2000 was used for TCR repertoire sequencing. The published analysis was carried out like this. TRBV/TRBJ rearrangement plots, CDR3 size and DJ length profiles, and Simpson's diversity index were used to evaluate the repertoires. The immunodominant clone was defined as the most abundant DNA sequence in deep sequencing data. CDR3 amino acid sequences were checked for sharing between subjects and were compared against published repertoires and the VDJdb database. In-frame beta chains were kept once TCRdb had trimmed the public reads at Q25 with fastp and called clones with MiXCR. Under each unique CDR3 protein, matching rows form one entry showing the most common genes and DNA. For this entry, the V and J calls and clone size follow TCRdb and not the study's own pipeline. Here the sample has about 130,000 distinct CDR3 sequences; about 48% occur a single time. The ten largest clones add up to under 3% of the sample.

Study-wide findings and limitations: CD8+ Simpson's diversity did not differ significantly between patients and healthy controls (P=0.060). Twenty-nine CD8+ CDR3 sequences were shared between patients and controls but appeared highly expressed in patients and within their immunodominant clones.

A note on this clonotype: There is no known antigen for this receptor. No per-base quality is available; no much larger clone lies one base away.

Sequencing used sorted CD4+, CD8+, or CD8+CD57+ T cells (not recorded which) from PBMCs. The TCR comes from a human donor in good health, serving as a control. The receptor chain draws on TRBV27 and TRBJ1-1, and TRBD1 matches 10 of the central bases. The sequence in DNA is TGTGCCAGCACCAGACAGGGGGCTAACACTGAAGCTTTCTTT. Protein translation: CASTRQGANTEAFF.